This entry lists 24 T cell receptor beta chains sequenced from one sample in a study of post-analysis software for immune sequencing data. General study findings and limits: Higher frequency in patients than in controls was seen for roughly five TRBV segments, with TRBV5-6, TRBV5-1 and TRBV20-1 among them.

Built from TCR beta cDNA, the libraries had unique molecular identifiers in them. TCRdb re-called the PCR reads with MiXCR, one entry per CDR3 protein. This sample carries more than 500,000 distinct CDR3 sequences, 30% to 40% of them seen once, and the ten largest clones take around 6%. Their target antigens are unknown. The sequencing input was blood. The source of these receptors is a girl aged 2-17 years with multiple sclerosis.

This sequence joins TRBV3-1 and TRBJ2-3; the D gene could be TRBD1 or TRBD2 (6 bases each). V lost 4 bases to trimming and J lost 4 bases, with 18 bases between them. Germline V CDR1 and CDR2: LGHDT, YNNKEL (reference sequence). The CDR3 contains 16 residues. Written as DNA, the CDR3 is TGTGCCAGCAGCCGATCCGGGGGCCAGTCCGCAGATACGCAGTATTTT. Translated: CASSRSGGQSADTQYF.

This clonotype was recorded a few times. The gene calls are TRBV12-3 or TRBV12-4 and TRBJ1-2; perhaps TRBD1 as D (6 bases). The CDR3 length is 13 residues. V lost 5 bases to trimming and J lost 3 bases, with 10 bases between them. CDR3 DNA: TGTGCCAGCAGTGGAGGGGGGGACTATGGCTACACCTTC. It translates to CASSGGGDYGYTF.

This clonotype came up a few times. The chain carries TRBV7-9 and TRBJ1-1, with 9 bases lining up with TRBD1. V lost 5 bases to trimming and J lost 6 bases; unmatched junction nucleotides: 1. The CDR3 contains 12 residues. CDR1 and CDR2 from the germline V gene are SEHNR and FQNEAQ (reference sequence). In nucleotides, the CDR3 is TGTGCCAGCAGCGACAGGGGGGCTGAAGCTTTCTTT. It yields the protein CASSDRGAEAFF.

The rearrangement joins TRBV19 to TRBJ1-6; D is unclear. Germline CDR1 and CDR2: LNHDA and SQIVND (reference sequence). The CDR3 has 12 amino acids. Trimming removed 11 bases from V and 3 bases from J, with 8 bases in between. The CDR3 DNA follows: TGTGCCGCAGGTCTCTATAATTCACCCCTCCACTTT. Amino acids: CAAGLYNSPLHF.

This chain joins TRBV7-9 and TRBJ2-3, with D unresolved. Trimming took off 5 bases at V and 6 bases at J, with 15 bases between the two ends. The CDR3 sequence is 14 residues long. Germline V gene lookup returns CDR1 SEHNR and CDR2 FQNEAQ (reference sequence). The CDR3 reads CASSPMIITDTQYF. The CDR3 bases are TGTGCCAGCAGCCCCATGATTATCACGGATACGCAGTATTTT.

V usage is TRBV20-1 and J usage is TRBJ2-1, with D perhaps TRBD2 (5 bases). Germline V gene data show CDR1 as DFQATT and CDR2 as SNEGSKA (reference sequence). The CDR3 loop spans 14 amino acids. The germline V and J ends were trimmed by 5 bases and 6 bases, with 17 bases remaining between them. The CDR3 sequence is CSAPGRGRANEQFF. Written as DNA, the CDR3 is TGCAGTGCTCCAGGTCGGGGAAGGGCCAATGAGCAGTTCTTC.

The chain recombines TRBV20-1 with TRBJ2-5; D may match TRBD1 or TRBD2 (6 bases each). Between the trimmed V and J ends, which lost 7 bases and 1 base, there was a span of 16 bases. Germline-derived CDR1 and CDR2 are DFQATT and SNEGSKA (reference sequence). The CDR3 totals 14 residues. The CDR3 bases are TGCAGTGTCCCCTGGAAGGGGGGCCAAGAGACCCAGTACTTC. This translates into CSVPWKGGQETQYF.

The genes are TRBV5-1 and TRBJ2-7; a weak D match, TRBD1 (7 bases). CDR3 length equals 16 residues. Germline V gene data show CDR1 as SGHRS and CDR2 as YFSETQ. The germline V and J ends were trimmed by 0 bases and 5 bases, with 18 bases remaining between them. The DNA for the CDR3 is TGCGCCAGCAGCTTGGCCGCCCCAGGGGGGATCAACGAGCAGTACTTC. Translated: CASSLAAPGGINEQYF.

The rearrangement joins TRBV12-3 or TRBV12-4 to TRBJ1-4, with TRBD1 as a possible D gene (6 bases). With 0 bases removed from V and 8 bases from J, the gap between germline ends came to 13 bases. The CDR3 has 15 residues. The CDR3 here is CASSLALGAEEKLFF. The CDR3 DNA follows: TGTGCCAGCAGTTTAGCTTTGGGGGCGGAGGAAAAACTGTTTTTT.

This clonotype was found a few times. The chain has TRBV7-8 and TRBJ2-1; D not resolved. Per germline, CDR1 SGHVS and CDR2 FQNEAQ. The V and J ends lost 5 bases and 7 bases respectively, with 18 bases between them. This CDR3 is 15 amino acids long. CDR3 DNA: TGTGCCAGCAGCGGAACGGGTTTCGGAGTGAATGAGCAGTTCTTC. Protein product: CASSGTGFGVNEQFF.

This chain links TRBV7-9 with TRBJ2-5, with TRBD2 identical over 9 bases. This CDR3 has 17 residues. Germline V gene lookup returns CDR1 SEHNR and CDR2 FQNEAQ (reference sequence). The V and J ends lost 2 bases and 2 bases, in that order; junction bases with no gene match: 9. CDR3 DNA sequence: TGTGCCAGCAGCTTAACCCATTTAGCGGGGGCACAAGAGACCCAGTACTTC. Its translation is CASSLTHLAGAQETQYF.

The chain carries TRBV20-1 and TRBJ2-7; TRBD1 matches 7 bases. J was trimmed by 0 bases and V by 0 bases; bases with no gene match: 5. Germline-derived CDR1 and CDR2 are DFQATT and SNEGSKA (reference sequence). This CDR3 is built from 15 residues. Here the CDR3 DNA reads TGCAGTGCTAGAGAGGTCCGGGACAGCTCCTACGAGCAGTACTTC. Encoded protein: CSAREVRDSSYEQYF.

Concerning this clonotype: Germline is not matched at one junction end, which may reflect a read error. The chain is built from TRBV5-6 and TRBJ1-2, with TRBD1 matching over 9 bases. This CDR3 spans 15 amino acids. Germline V CDR1 and CDR2: SGHDT, YYEEEE. CDR3 sequence reads: CAGSPGTGPVYGYTF. The CDR3, as DNA: TGTGCCGGCAGTCCCGGGACAGGGCCGGTCTATGGCTACACCTTC.

This clonotype was picked up one time. The chain links TRBV15 to TRBJ1-1; D is uncertain. The CDR3 is made up of 13 amino acids. Germline CDR1 reads LNHNV; CDR2 reads YYDKDF (reference sequence). V was clipped by 1 base and J by 11 bases, with 14 bases between them. The CDR3 sequence is CATSRVSSPRAFF. Written as DNA, the CDR3 is TGTGCCACCAGCAGAGTTTCTTCGCCCCGTGCTTTCTTT.

This clonotype was seen only a few times. CDR3 sequence (DNA): TGCAGTGCTCCGCCGTCTGCAGCTGGCTACACCTTC. It translates to CSAPPSAAGYTF. The J gene is TRBJ1-2, the V gene TRBV20-1; D gene ambiguous. Germline V gene sequence: CDR1 DFQATT, CDR2 SNEGSKA (reference sequence). The CDR3 consists of 12 residues. Trimming left V 5 bases short and J 7 bases short, with 14 bases between.

The chain joins TRBV15 to TRBJ2-7; D is undetermined. V shed 3 bases and J shed 2 bases, with 8 bases lying between them. The CDR3 is 13 amino acids. Germline CDR1 LNHNV, CDR2 YYDKDF (reference sequence). In DNA form, the CDR3 reads TGTGCCACCAGCAGGCCGGGCCCCTACGAGCAGTACTTC. Its protein is CATSRPGPYEQYF.

This chain joins TRBV24-1 and TRBJ1-1; 9 bases match TRBD1. Trimming removed 2 bases from V and 8 bases from J; junction bases left unmatched: 8. Germline lookup yields CDR1 KGHDR and CDR2 SFDVKD. The CDR3 runs 15 residues. The CDR3 protein is CATSDSRTGAREAFF. CDR3 DNA sequence: TGTGCCACCAGTGATTCAAGGACAGGGGCGAGAGAAGCTTTCTTT.

The chain couples TRBV7-2 to TRBJ2-1, with TRBD2 identical over 9 bases. Germline loops: CDR1 SGHTA, CDR2 FQGNSA. The CDR3 runs to 16 residues. Trimming removed 1 base from V and 4 bases from J; junction bases left unmatched: 5. CDR3 nucleotides: TGTGCCAGCAGCTTAGAGGGGCGGGGGGGTTACAATGAGCAGTTCTTC. Translating it yields CASSLEGRGGYNEQFF.

The rearrangement uses TRBV4-2 and TRBJ1-2, with D unresolved. Trimming left V 4 bases short and J 3 bases short, with 15 bases between. The germline V gene has CDR1 LGHNA and CDR2 YNFKEQ. The CDR3 is 15 residues long. The CDR3: CASSPPPMGYYGYTF. DNA for the CDR3: TGTGCCAGCAGCCCACCTCCCATGGGGTACTATGGCTACACCTTC.

V and J are TRBV11-2 and TRBJ2-3, with unresolved D. The V end lost 4 bases, the J end lost 7 bases, and 21 bases lay between the germline ends. The germline gives CDR1 SGHAT, CDR2 FQNNGV. The CDR3 is made up of 16 amino acids. CDR3: CASSSVREPRAYTQYF. In nucleotides, the CDR3 is TGTGCCAGCAGCTCCGTCCGTGAGCCCAGAGCATATACGCAGTATTTT.

The chain links TRBV20-1 to TRBJ2-3; D not resolved. The V and J ends lost 3 bases and 2 bases respectively, with 9 bases between them. Germline-derived CDR1 and CDR2 are DFQATT and SNEGSKA (reference sequence). The CDR3 consists of 13 residues. CDR3 nucleotide sequence: TGCAGTGCTAGCGGAGCTCTCACAGATACGCAGTATTTT. It is translated as CSASGALTDTQYF.

The chain combines TRBV7-2 with TRBJ1-6, with a possible D match to TRBD1 (5 bases). Per germline, CDR1 SGHTA and CDR2 FQGNSA. V lost 2 bases to trimming and J lost 5 bases, with 10 bases between them. The CDR3 sequence is 15 residues long. CDR3 sequence (DNA): TGTGCCAGCAGCTTAATGCAGGGAAATAATTCACCCCTCCACTTT. As protein: CASSLMQGNNSPLHF.

The chain uses TRBV11-2 and TRBJ2-5; possible D gene TRBD1, 6 bases. CDR3 length equals 15 residues. Trimming left V 5 bases short and J 3 bases short, with 16 bases between. Germline V gene sequence: CDR1 SGHAT, CDR2 FQNNGV. Written as DNA, the CDR3 is TGTGCCAGCAGCGTCGGGACACAGATAGAAGAGACCCAGTACTTC. As protein: CASSVGTQIEETQYF.

This chain joins TRBV7-8 and TRBJ1-2; no clear D gene. V shed 1 base and J shed 4 bases, with 13 bases lying between them. CDR1 and CDR2 from the germline V gene are SGHVS and FQNEAQ. The CDR3 is 15 amino acids. The DNA of the CDR3 is TGTGCCAGCAGCTTAGACCTTGGTTTCGGCTATGGCTACACCTTC. This gives the protein CASSLDLGFGYGYTF.